What follows describes a single T cell receptor (beta chain). The antigen remains undetermined. Without the conserved terminal phenylalanine or tryptophan, this CDR3 likely stems from a read error. Vbeta (60) and Jbeta (13) primers were used in the PCR. Sequencing used immunoSEQ multiplex PCR; TCRdb keeps in-frame clones, though not all of them. The sample records over 150,000 clones, roughly 80% being singletons. This sample was included in a study of cytomegalovirus exposure and HLA in healthy donors. Study results and limitations: The classifier reportedly diagnosed cytomegalovirus status with high specificity and sensitivity.

Input material: PBMCs. This receptor was identified in a male donor in good health and CMV-seronegative.

The CDR3 spells CASSTRTGGNGYTS. CDR3 DNA sequence: TGTGCCAGCAGTACCCGGACAGGGGGCAATGGCTACACCTCC. The rearrangement links TRBV6-5 to TRBJ1-2; the match to TRBD1 covers 11 bases. Germline CDR1 reads MNHEY; CDR2 reads SVGAGI. CDR3 size: 14 residues. Trimming took 5 bases from V and 6 from J; bases not matched to a gene: 5.